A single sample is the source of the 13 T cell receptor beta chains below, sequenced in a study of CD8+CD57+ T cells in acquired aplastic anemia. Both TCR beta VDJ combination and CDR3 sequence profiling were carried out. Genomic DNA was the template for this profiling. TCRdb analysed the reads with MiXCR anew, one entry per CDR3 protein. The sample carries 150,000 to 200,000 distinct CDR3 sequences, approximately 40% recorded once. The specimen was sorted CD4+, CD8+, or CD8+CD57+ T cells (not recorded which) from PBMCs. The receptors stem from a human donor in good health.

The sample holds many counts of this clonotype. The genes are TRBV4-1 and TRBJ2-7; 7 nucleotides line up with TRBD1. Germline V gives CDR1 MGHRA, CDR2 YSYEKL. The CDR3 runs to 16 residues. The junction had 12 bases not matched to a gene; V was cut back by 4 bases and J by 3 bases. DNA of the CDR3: TGCGCCAGCAGCCGTTCGTGGGACAGCCTCTACTACGAGCAGTACTTC. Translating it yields CASSRSWDSLYYEQYF.

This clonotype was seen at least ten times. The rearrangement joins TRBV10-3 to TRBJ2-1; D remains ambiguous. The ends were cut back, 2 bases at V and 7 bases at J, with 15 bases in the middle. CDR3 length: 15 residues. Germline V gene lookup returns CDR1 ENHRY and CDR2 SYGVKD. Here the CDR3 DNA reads TGTGCCATCAGTGAGCCGTCCCACGGAGTTAATGAGCAGTTCTTC. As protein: CAISEPSHGVNEQFF.

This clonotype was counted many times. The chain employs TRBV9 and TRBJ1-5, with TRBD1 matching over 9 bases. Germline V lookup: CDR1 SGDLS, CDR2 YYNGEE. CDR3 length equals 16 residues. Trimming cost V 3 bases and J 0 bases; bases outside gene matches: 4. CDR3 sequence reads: CASSAGQGYSNQPQHF. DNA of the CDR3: TGTGCCAGCAGCGCTGGACAGGGGTATAGCAATCAGCCCCAGCATTTT. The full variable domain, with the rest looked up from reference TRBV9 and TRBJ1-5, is DSGVTQTPKHLITATGQRVTLRCSPRSGDLSVYWYQQSLDQGLQFLIQYYNGEERAKGNILERFSAQQFPDLHSELNLSSLELGDSALYFCASSAGQGYSNQPQHFGDGTRLSIL.

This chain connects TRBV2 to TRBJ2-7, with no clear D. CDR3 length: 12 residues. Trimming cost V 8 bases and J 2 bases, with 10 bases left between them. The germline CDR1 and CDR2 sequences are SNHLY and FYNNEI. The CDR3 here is CASYAQPYEQYF. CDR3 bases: TGTGCCAGCTACGCTCAACCCTACGAGCAGTACTTC.

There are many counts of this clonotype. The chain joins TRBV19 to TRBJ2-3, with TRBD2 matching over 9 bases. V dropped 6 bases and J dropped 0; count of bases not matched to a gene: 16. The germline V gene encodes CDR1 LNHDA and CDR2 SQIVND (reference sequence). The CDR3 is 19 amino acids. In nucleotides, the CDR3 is TGTGCCAGTAGCCTAGGACTAGCGCCGGACGGGATAAGCACAGATACGCAGTATTTT. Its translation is CASSLGLAPDGISTDTQYF. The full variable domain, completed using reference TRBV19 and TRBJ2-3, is DGGITQSPKYLFRKEGQNVTLSCEQNLNHDAMYWYRQDPGQGLRLIYYSQIVNDFQKGDIAEGYSVSREKKESFPLTVTSAQKNPTAFYLCASSLGLAPDGISTDTQYFGPGTRLTVL.

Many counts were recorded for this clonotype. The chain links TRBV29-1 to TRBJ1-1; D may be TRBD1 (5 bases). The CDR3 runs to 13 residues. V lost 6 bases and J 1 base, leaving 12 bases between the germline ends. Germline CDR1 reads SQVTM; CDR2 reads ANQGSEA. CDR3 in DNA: TGCAGCGTCGAGAGACAGCAGAACACTGAAGCTTTCTTT. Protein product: CSVERQQNTEAFF.

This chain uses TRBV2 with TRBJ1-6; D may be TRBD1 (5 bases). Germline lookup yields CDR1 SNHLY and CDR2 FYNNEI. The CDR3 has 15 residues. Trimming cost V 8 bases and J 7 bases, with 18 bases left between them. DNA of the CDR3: TGTGCCAGCGCTCCGGGGAGGGGCCTCAATTCACCCCTCCACTTT. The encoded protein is CASAPGRGLNSPLHF.

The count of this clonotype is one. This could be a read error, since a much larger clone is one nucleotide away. CDR3 in amino acids: CASSQGAGTGDEQYF. The CDR3 nucleotides read TGTGCCAGCAGCCAAGGGGCCGGGACAGGGGATGAGCAGTACTTC. The chain carries TRBV3-1 and TRBJ2-7; 10 bases are shared with TRBD1. V lost 1 base and J lost 7; bases outside the gene matches: 7. The CDR3 spans 15 residues. The germline V gene has CDR1 LGHDT and CDR2 YNNKEL (reference sequence).

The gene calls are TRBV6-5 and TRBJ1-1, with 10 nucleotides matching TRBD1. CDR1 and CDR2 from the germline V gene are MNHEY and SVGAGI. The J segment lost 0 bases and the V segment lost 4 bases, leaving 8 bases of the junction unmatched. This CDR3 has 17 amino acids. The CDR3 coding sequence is TGTGCCAGCAGTTCCGGGACAGGGGTAACCTTGAACACTGAAGCTTTCTTT. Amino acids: CASSSGTGVTLNTEAFF.

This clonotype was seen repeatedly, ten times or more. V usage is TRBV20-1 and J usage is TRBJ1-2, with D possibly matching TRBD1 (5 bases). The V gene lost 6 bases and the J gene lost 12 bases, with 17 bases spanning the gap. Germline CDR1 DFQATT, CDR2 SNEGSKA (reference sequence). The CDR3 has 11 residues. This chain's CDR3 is CSAAPGTQDTF. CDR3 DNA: TGCAGTGCAGCCCCCGGGACGCAGGACACCTTC.

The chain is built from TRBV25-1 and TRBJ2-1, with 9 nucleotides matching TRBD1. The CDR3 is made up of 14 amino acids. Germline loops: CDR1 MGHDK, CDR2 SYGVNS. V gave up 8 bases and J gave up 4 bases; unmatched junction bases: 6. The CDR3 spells CASQDRGNYNEQFF. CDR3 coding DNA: TGTGCCAGCCAGGACAGGGGAAATTACAATGAGCAGTTCTTC.

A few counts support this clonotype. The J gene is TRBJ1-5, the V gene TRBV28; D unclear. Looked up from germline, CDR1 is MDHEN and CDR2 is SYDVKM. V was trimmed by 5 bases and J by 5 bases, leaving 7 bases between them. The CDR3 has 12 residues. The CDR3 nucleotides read TGTGCCAGCAGTCCCGATCATCAGCCCCAGCATTTT. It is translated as CASSPDHQPQHF.

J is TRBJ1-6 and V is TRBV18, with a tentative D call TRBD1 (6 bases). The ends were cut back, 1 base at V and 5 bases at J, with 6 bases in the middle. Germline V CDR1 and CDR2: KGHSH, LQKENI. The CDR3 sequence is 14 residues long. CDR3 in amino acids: CASSPQGDNSPLHF. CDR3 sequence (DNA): TGTGCCAGCTCACCACAGGGGGATAATTCACCCCTCCACTTT.